The 28 T cell receptor beta chains in this list originate from one sample, sequenced in a study of cytomegalovirus exposure and HLA in healthy donors. The primer mix had 60 Vbeta and 13 Jbeta primers. TCRdb's copy holds only in-frame clones and misses some; the assay was immunoSEQ multiplex PCR. The top ten hold less than 3% of the sample, which has over 150,000 clones, 68% seen once. The sequenced sample was PBMCs. The receptor source for this set is a woman aged 40-49 years in good health and CMV-seropositive.

The chain recombines TRBV10-3 with TRBJ2-7; 7 bases align to TRBD2. Trimming at V came to 10 bases and at J to 5 bases, leaving 11 bases not matched to a gene. Germline CDR1 reads ENHRY; CDR2 reads SYGVKD. This CDR3 region has 13 residues. The CDR3 bases are TGTGCCACCGCGGGACCGGGAGGCCACGAGCAGTACTTC. Its translation is CATAGPGGHEQYF.

V usage is TRBV14 and J usage is TRBJ2-7; D ambiguous. V was cut by 3 bases and J by 3 bases, with 12 bases left in between. CDR3 size: 14 residues. Germline V gene sequence: CDR1 SGHDN, CDR2 FVKESK. DNA for the CDR3: TGTGCCAGCAGCCATCCGCAGAATGACTACGAGCAGTACTTC. Amino acids: CASSHPQNDYEQYF.

The CDR3 nucleotides read TGTGCCAGCAGTCGACCGACTAGCGGGGGGGCCCCGCAGTATTTT. It translates to CASSRPTSGGAPQYF. This sequence joins TRBV6-1 and TRBJ2-3; 14 nucleotides agree with TRBD2. Germline V gene sequence: CDR1 MNHNS, CDR2 SASEGT. The CDR3 is made up of 15 amino acids. Trimming cost V 5 bases and J 10 bases; bases outside gene matches: 8.

This clone turned up a few times. The genes are TRBV29-1 and TRBJ2-7, with 8 positions matching TRBD1. Germline-derived CDR1 and CDR2 are SQVTM and ANQGSEA. V lost 1 base to trimming and J lost 2 bases; unmatched junction nucleotides: 10. This CDR3 has 16 residues. The CDR3: CSVEVAGTGFPYEQYF. DNA for the CDR3: TGCAGCGTTGAAGTGGCAGGGACAGGTTTTCCCTACGAGCAGTACTTC.

The CDR3 sequence is CASSPTGANEKLFF. DNA for the CDR3: TGTGCCAGCAGCCCGACAGGGGCCAATGAAAAACTGTTTTTT. The gene calls are TRBV7-9 and TRBJ1-4; 8 bases align to TRBD1. Germline assignment: CDR1 SEHNR and CDR2 FQNEAQ (reference sequence). There are 14 residues in the CDR3. The junction had 4 bases not matched to a gene; V was cut back by 5 bases and J by 5 bases.

This rearrangement joins TRBV12-5 to TRBJ2-1, with D unresolved. This CDR3 comprises 14 residues. V lost 1 base, J lost 2 bases, and 6 bases lay in between. From germline, CDR1 is LGHNT and CDR2 FRNRAP. CDR3 in DNA: TGTGCTAGTGGTTTGGACTTTACCTACAATGAGCAGTTCTTC. Its protein product is CASGLDFTYNEQFF.

J is TRBJ1-5 and V is TRBV6-1; maybe TRBD1 (6 bases). Deletions cut 7 bases from V and 3 bases from J, with 10 bases between. Looked up from germline, CDR1 is MNHNS and CDR2 is SASEGT. There are 13 residues in the CDR3. The CDR3 DNA sequence: TGTGCCAGCACAGGGGCCCTCAATCAGCCCCAGCATTTT. It yields the protein CASTGALNQPQHF.

The rearrangement joins TRBV28 to TRBJ2-3, with 10 bases matching TRBD2. Germline V gives CDR1 MDHEN, CDR2 SYDVKM. The ends lost 4 bases at V and 3 bases at J; junction bases unmatched: 10. CDR3 size: 17 residues. The CDR3 DNA sequence: TGTGCCAGCAGTTCTTCATACGCACTAGCGGGAACAGATACGCAGTATTTT. Protein product: CASSSSYALAGTDTQYF. The entire variable domain, with the rest obtained from reference TRBV28 and TRBJ2-3, is as follows: DVKVTQSSRYLVKRTGEKVFLECVQDMDHENMFWYRQDPGLGLRLIYFSYDVKMKEKGDIPEGYSVSREKKERFSLILESASTNQTSMYLCASSSSYALAGTDTQYFGPGTRLTVL.

The rearrangement joins TRBV12-5 to TRBJ2-1; 9 bases agree with TRBD1. This CDR3 is built from 17 residues. Germline lookup yields CDR1 LGHNT and CDR2 FRNRAP. V dropped 0 bases and J dropped 10; count of bases not matched to a gene: 13. The CDR3 DNA reads TGTGCTAGTGGTTTGGTACTAGGCGGACAGGGGCAGAACGAGCAGTTCTTC. Its translation is CASGLVLGGQGQNEQFF. Drawing the rest from reference TRBV12-5 and TRBJ2-1, the complete variable domain is DARVTQTPRHKVTEMGQEVTMRCQPILGHNTVFWYRQTMMQGLELLAYFRNRAPLDDSGMPKDRFSAEMPDATLATLKIQPSEPRDSAVYFCASGLVLGGQGQNEQFFGPGTRLTVL.

In this sample, this clone turned up a few times. V and J are TRBV12-5 and TRBJ2-2; no definite D call. CDR1 is LGHNT and CDR2 is FRNRAP in the germline V gene. This CDR3 has 14 amino acids. V lost 1 base and J 8 bases, leaving 11 bases between the germline ends. As DNA, the CDR3 is TGTGCTAGTGGTTTGGCCCTACCGAATGGGGAGCTGTTTTTT. Translation: CASGLALPNGELFF.

The chain links TRBV9 to TRBJ2-3; D perhaps matches TRBD2 (7 bases). Looked up from germline, CDR1 is SGDLS and CDR2 is YYNGEE. The CDR3 length is 15 residues. Trimming left V 3 bases short and J 7 bases short, with 18 bases between. CDR3 amino acids: CASSAGGQAVNTQYF. The CDR3 DNA is TGTGCCAGCAGCGCGGGGGGCCAGGCTGTTAATACGCAGTATTTT.

The chain employs TRBV10-3 and TRBJ1-2, with a tentative D call TRBD1 (5 bases). The germline CDR1 and CDR2 sequences are ENHRY and SYGVKD. Trimming removed 2 bases from V and 8 bases from J, with 15 bases in between. The CDR3 sequence is 14 residues long. CDR3 sequence (DNA): TGTGCCATCAGTGAGAACCCGGGGGTAGGGGGCTACACCTTC. Translated: CAISENPGVGGYTF.

V and J are TRBV7-2 and TRBJ2-3; TRBD2 matches 11 bases. Germline CDR1 SGHTA, CDR2 FQGNSA. The CDR3 contains 16 residues. V trimming: 4 bases; J trimming: 2 bases; junction bases outside the gene matches: 5. The CDR3 region has the DNA TGTGCCAGCAGCTCACTAGCGGGAGTGAACACAGATACGCAGTATTTT. Protein product: CASSSLAGVNTDTQYF. The variable domain in full, with the rest retrieved from reference TRBV7-2 and TRBJ2-3, is GAGVSQSPSNKVTEKGKDVELRCDPISGHTALYWYRQSLGQGLEFLIYFQGNSAPDKSGLPSDRFSAERTGGSVSTLTIQRTQQEDSAVYLCASSSLAGVNTDTQYFGPGTRLTVL.

There are a few counts of this clone. The V call is TRBV12-5, the J call TRBJ2-2, with TRBD2 matching 10 bases. This CDR3 is built from 17 residues. CDR1 and CDR2 from the germline V gene are LGHNT and FRNRAP. J lost 4 bases, V lost 4 bases, and 9 bases had no gene match. This CDR3 reads CASGSGAGGPSTGELFF. For the CDR3, the DNA is TGTGCTAGTGGTTCGGGAGCGGGGGGGCCATCCACCGGGGAGCTGTTTTTT.

The chain links TRBV19 to TRBJ2-1; 9 positions agree with TRBD2. The CDR3 totals 15 residues. Unmatched junction bases numbered 6, after V lost 5 bases and J lost 4 bases. Germline-derived CDR1 and CDR2 are LNHDA and SQIVND (reference sequence). The CDR3 sequence: CASSRSSGVYNEQFF. Written as DNA, the CDR3 is TGTGCCAGTAGTCGTTCTAGCGGGGTTTACAATGAGCAGTTCTTC.

This clone showed up just a few times. The rearrangement links TRBV10-3 to TRBJ2-7, with D possibly matching TRBD1 (6 bases). The ends were cut back, 4 bases at V and 6 bases at J, with 13 bases in the middle. The germline V gene encodes CDR1 ENHRY and CDR2 SYGVKD. The CDR3 is made up of 13 amino acids. The CDR3 region has the DNA TGTGCCATCAGTGGAGATCAGGGGTTCGAGCAGTACTTC. This translates into CAISGDQGFEQYF.

This clone turned up a few times. The chain recombines TRBV7-2 with TRBJ1-4; TRBD1 agrees at 9 bases. V shed 4 bases, J shed 5 bases, and the junction held 5 bases outside the gene matches. This CDR3 has 15 amino acids. Germline CDR1 and CDR2: SGHTA and FQGNSA. This CDR3 reads CASSSVGTGNEKLFF. CDR3 DNA: TGTGCCAGCAGCTCCGTAGGGACAGGGAATGAAAAACTGTTTTTT. Complete variable domain (other parts from reference TRBV7-2 and TRBJ1-4): GAGVSQSPSNKVTEKGKDVELRCDPISGHTALYWYRQSLGQGLEFLIYFQGNSAPDKSGLPSDRFSAERTGGSVSTLTIQRTQQEDSAVYLCASSSVGTGNEKLFFGSGTQLSVL.

This clone appeared a few times. V usage is TRBV2 and J usage is TRBJ1-1, with D unresolved. CDR3 length: 11 residues. Germline V gene lookup returns CDR1 SNHLY and CDR2 FYNNEI. V was trimmed by 4 bases and J by 10 bases, leaving 10 bases between them. The CDR3 protein is CASSAGMSAFF. In DNA, the CDR3 is TGTGCCAGCAGTGCAGGAATGTCAGCTTTCTTT.

As concerns this clone: Distinct nucleotide sequences in the sample also encode this CDR3. This sequence joins TRBV6-5 and TRBJ2-7; no definite D call. From germline, CDR1 is MNHEY and CDR2 SVGAGI. The CDR3 loop spans 13 amino acids. V was shortened by 0 bases and J by 2 bases, with 5 bases between the two germline ends. CDR3 sequence: CASSYSGAYEQYF. The CDR3 nucleotides are TGTGCCAGCAGTTACTCAGGAGCCTACGAGCAGTACTTC.

CDR3 nucleotides: TGTGCCAGCACCAGGGGGCTCACAGATACGCAGTATTTT. Encoded protein: CASTRGLTDTQYF. This chain joins TRBV6-1 and TRBJ2-3; 8 bases are shared with TRBD1. V lost 7 bases, J lost 2 bases, and 2 bases stayed unmatched. The V gene's germline CDR1 is MNHNS and CDR2 SASEGT. The CDR3 spans 13 residues.

The chain has TRBV10-3 and TRBJ2-1; a possible D gene is TRBD1 (6 bases). This CDR3 comprises 14 residues. Germline V gene sequence: CDR1 ENHRY, CDR2 SYGVKD. The V and J ends lost 3 bases and 9 bases respectively, with 15 bases between them. The CDR3 here is CAISETTGMIEQFF. For the CDR3, the DNA is TGTGCCATCAGTGAAACCACAGGGATGATTGAGCAGTTCTTC.

The V and J genes are TRBV6-1 and TRBJ2-6, with D unresolved. V lost 8 bases, J lost 3 bases, and 8 bases lay in between. The CDR3 loop spans 13 amino acids. The V gene's germline CDR1 is MNHNS and CDR2 SASEGT. CDR3 sequence: CASAVGGANVLTF. The DNA for the CDR3 is TGTGCCAGCGCGGTGGGTGGGGCCAACGTCCTGACTTTC.

The chain has TRBV29-1 and TRBJ1-1; 9 nucleotides align to TRBD1. This CDR3 has 13 residues. J was trimmed by 4 bases and V by 6 bases; bases with no gene match: 6. Germline-derived CDR1 and CDR2 are SQVTM and ANQGSEA. The CDR3: CSVKQGAGTEAFF. CDR3 DNA sequence: TGCAGCGTAAAACAGGGGGCCGGCACTGAAGCTTTCTTT.

The rearrangement links TRBV7-2 to TRBJ1-1; 12 positions agree with TRBD1. The germline CDR1 and CDR2 sequences are SGHTA and FQGNSA. J lost 0 bases, V lost 5 bases, and 10 bases had no gene match. The length of the CDR3 is 18 residues. CDR3: CASSLWGQGATMNTEAFF. The CDR3 coding sequence is TGTGCCAGCAGCCTATGGGGACAGGGGGCTACAATGAACACTGAAGCTTTCTTT.

Concerning this clone: It is unclear where the CDR3 begins or ends on the DNA, so no DNA is shown, and the CDR3 is as TCRdb lists it. The chain recombines TRBV28 with TRBJ1-2. The CDR3 comprises 13 residues, both ends counted. Looked up from germline, CDR1 is MDHEN and CDR2 is SYDVKM. The CDR3 reads CASSFHDFRGYTF.

The chain recombines TRBV7-2 with TRBJ2-2; a possible D gene is TRBD2 (6 bases). Trimming pared 5 bases from V and 4 bases from J, leaving 20 bases between. The CDR3 has 17 amino acids. CDR1 and CDR2 from the germline V gene are SGHTA and FQGNSA. The CDR3 DNA is TGTGCCAGCAGCATCACTAGCCCATCCCTCGGCACCGGGGAGCTGTTTTTT. It encodes CASSITSPSLGTGELFF.

The rearrangement uses TRBV29-1 and TRBJ2-3; unclear D gene. V lost 3 bases and J lost 4, with 11 bases in between. The CDR3 is 13 amino acids. In germline, CDR1 is SQVTM, CDR2 ANQGSEA. The CDR3: CSVDAVGADTQYF. Written as DNA, the CDR3 is TGCAGCGTTGACGCGGTCGGCGCAGATACGCAGTATTTT.

The J gene is TRBJ2-2, the V gene TRBV4-1, with TRBD2 matching over 9 bases. The V and J ends lost 0 bases and 5 bases, in that order; junction bases with no gene match: 10. Germline values: CDR1 MGHRA, CDR2 YSYEKL. This CDR3 spans 18 amino acids. CDR3 DNA sequence: TGCGCCAGCAGCCAAGACCCCCCGGCGGGGGGGCGGACCGGGGAGCTGTTTTTT. Translation gives CASSQDPPAGGRTGELFF.